Presented here are 14 T cell receptor beta chains from one specimen sequenced in a study of cytomegalovirus exposure and HLA in healthy donors. 60 Vbeta and 13 Jbeta primers were used in PCR. Repertoires were generated with immunoSEQ multiplex PCR, while TCRdb's copy carries only in-frame clones and drops some. The sample lists fewer than 120,000 clones, roughly 80% occurring once. The material sequenced was PBMCs. The receptors derive from a man in his thirties or forties in good health and CMV-seropositive.

This chain uses TRBV5-1 with TRBJ1-5; D may be TRBD1 (5 bases). V lost 2 bases to trimming and J lost 8 bases, with 11 bases between them. Germline V gene lookup returns CDR1 SGHRS and CDR2 YFSETQ. The CDR3 is made up of 13 amino acids. As DNA, the CDR3 is TGCGCCAGCAGCTTAGGGGCAGATAAGCCCCAGCATTTT. Protein product: CASSLGADKPQHF.

This clone is a singleton in its sample. J is TRBJ1-1 and V is TRBV6-5; D is perhaps TRBD1 (5 bases). Per germline, CDR1 MNHEY and CDR2 SVGAGI. The V end lost 0 bases, the J end lost 11 bases, and 13 bases lay between the germline ends. The CDR3 is made up of 13 amino acids. DNA of the CDR3: TGTGCCAGCAGTTACTCCCAGGGCTTGTACGCTTTCTTT. Protein sequence: CASSYSQGLYAFF.

This chain connects TRBV7-3 to TRBJ2-1; TRBD2 matches 11 bases. CDR3 length equals 16 residues. Losses at the gene ends were 3 bases for V and 5 bases for J; bases not matched to a gene: 6. Germline V CDR1 and CDR2: SGHTA, FQGTGA. CDR3 in DNA: TGTGCCAGCAGCTTCTCGACTAGCGGGGAAAACAATGAGCAGTTCTTC. Encoded protein: CASSFSTSGENNEQFF.

V usage is TRBV13 and J usage is TRBJ1-2; D is uncertain. Trimming removed 5 bases at V and 7 bases at J, with 17 bases between. This CDR3 contains 14 residues. The germline gives CDR1 PRHDT, CDR2 FYEKMQ (reference sequence). As DNA, the CDR3 is TGTGCCAGCAGCCGCATGTGGGAGCGCTCTGGCTACACCTTC. Its protein product is CASSRMWERSGYTF.

The chain couples TRBV30 to TRBJ1-2, with 9 bases matching TRBD1. V was pared by 2 bases and J by 8 bases, with 9 bases of the junction left unmatched. The CDR3 loop spans 14 amino acids. Germline V CDR1 and CDR2: GTSNPN, SVGIG (reference sequence). DNA of the CDR3: TGTGCCTGGAGTTTCGGGACAGGGTTGGACGGCTACACCTTC. This codes for CAWSFGTGLDGYTF.

In DNA, the CDR3 is TGTGCCAGTAGTAGGGGGGGGTTCGGGGAGCTGTTTTTT. Residues: CASSRGGFGELFF. The chain employs TRBV19 and TRBJ2-2, with 7 bases lining up with TRBD2. The CDR3 sequence is 13 residues long. The V gene end was trimmed by 4 bases and the J gene end by 7 bases; junction bases not matched to a gene: 3. Germline V gene data show CDR1 as LNHDA and CDR2 as SQIVND (reference sequence).

The CDR3 sequence: CASSKAPQEGCNEQFF. CDR3 DNA sequence: TGTGCCAGCAGCAAAGCGCCACAGGAGGGGTGCAATGAGCAGTTCTTC. The chain is built from TRBV21-1 and TRBJ2-1; TRBD2, the D gene given by the table, was not confirmed from the DNA. TRBV21-1 is a known pseudogene. This CDR3 has 16 amino acids.

The V and J genes are TRBV11-3 and TRBJ1-2; 8 nucleotides line up with TRBD1. Germline V gene sequence: CDR1 SGHNT, CDR2 YENEEA. Germline trimming cut 5 bases from V and 6 bases from J; bases unmatched to any gene: 11. The CDR3 length is 15 residues. For the CDR3, the DNA is TGTGCCAGCAGCGCCGGACAGGGAACGTTTGATGGCTACACCTTC. Protein product: CASSAGQGTFDGYTF.

This chain connects TRBV29-1 to TRBJ2-3, with D hard to call. CDR1 SQVTM and CDR2 ANQGSEA come from the germline V gene. The CDR3 spans 11 residues. V was pared by 4 bases and J by 4 bases, with 6 bases between. The CDR3 is CSVVSADTQYF. The CDR3 nucleotides read TGCAGCGTTGTTTCGGCAGATACGCAGTATTTT.

V and J are TRBV7-2 and TRBJ2-3; 10 bases fit TRBD1. This CDR3 is 15 amino acids long. The germline CDR1 and CDR2 sequences are SGHTA and FQGNSA. V lost 3 bases to trimming and J lost 6 bases; unmatched junction nucleotides: 6. The chain's CDR3 is CASSLTGGAGDTQYF. For the CDR3, the DNA is TGTGCCAGCAGCTTGACAGGGGGCGCGGGGGATACGCAGTATTTT.

CDR3 sequence (DNA): TGTGCCAGCAGTCTTTCCGGGACTAGCCTCGAGCAGTACTTC. Its protein is CASSLSGTSLEQYF. The chain has TRBV27 and TRBJ2-7, with 9 positions matching TRBD2. The CDR3 runs to 14 residues. V dropped 5 bases and J dropped 6; count of bases not matched to a gene: 8. In germline, CDR1 is MNHEY, CDR2 SMNVEV (reference sequence).

The V gene is TRBV7-6, the J gene TRBJ1-1; 8 bases agree with TRBD1. The CDR3 is 16 residues long. J lost 5 bases, V lost 4 bases, and 12 bases had no gene match. Germline V gene lookup returns CDR1 SGHVS and CDR2 FNYEAQ. The CDR3 DNA sequence: TGTGCCAGCAGCTCAGGACAGGGAGCTGAGGGAACTGAAGCTTTCTTT. Residues: CASSSGQGAEGTEAFF.

The chain couples TRBV12-2 to TRBJ1-4; the listed D gene, TRBD1, was not tested against the DNA. TRBV12-2 is labeled a pseudogene. The CDR3 is made up of 15 amino acids. The CDR3 reads CASRPQGEGWEKLFF. The CDR3 DNA is TGTGCAAGTCGCCCACAGGGGGAGGGTTGGGAAAAACTGTTTTTT.

V usage is TRBV10-3 and J usage is TRBJ2-7, with 8 nucleotides matching TRBD1. This CDR3 comprises 14 residues. V was pared by 1 base and J by 6 bases, with 5 bases of the junction left unmatched. Per the germline V gene, CDR1 is ENHRY and CDR2 is SYGVKD. CDR3 bases: TGTGCCATCAGTGAGTTGGAGACAGGGGCCGAGCAGTACTTC. Its protein product is CAISELETGAEQYF.